This T cell receptor (beta chain) was identified in a study of T cell responses to AZD1222 COVID-19 vaccine. As for the study in general: Second-dose schedules of about 4 or about 12 weeks were combined. Study outcomes and limitations: In the spike-specific TCR repertoire, nearly half reportedly target unmutated variant regions. The donor group comprised mostly white British people and more females; the analysis possibly underestimated clonal diversity.

Germline V lookup: CDR1 SQVTM, CDR2 ANQGSEA. The length of the CDR3 is 13 residues. Trimming took 7 bases from V and 2 from J; bases not matched to a gene: 5. For this clone: Antigen specificity is unknown.

Profiled with immunoSEQ multiplex PCR; TCRdb holds only in-frame clones, not every one. The repertoire holds some 120,000 clones, with about nine tenths as singletons. This clonotype was obtained from an adult in good health. Source: peripheral blood, taken on day 0 of AZD1222 vaccination. The chain joins TRBV29-1 to TRBJ2-3; 8 bases are shared with TRBD2. CDR3 coding DNA: TGCAGCGCCGAAGCGGGGGTCACAGATACGCAGTATTTT. Amino acid sequence: CSAEAGVTDTQYF.